The present T cell receptor (beta chain) was sequenced within a study of beta chain features in type 1 diabetes. Expressed TCRB transcripts got sequenced, as all isolated RNA was reverse transcribed. The protocol was immunoSEQ multiplex PCR, while the TCRdb copy is restricted to in-frame clones and leaves out a portion. The data show hundreds of thousands of clones, 68% seen once. Broader study findings: Diminished insertions and augmented deletions at VDJ junctions characterized type 1 diabetes patients. In every one of the four CD4+ subsets, TCRB CDR3s were moderately but significantly shorter in Type 1 diabetes patients.

The authors sorted CD4+ naive, central memory, regulatory and stem cell-like memory cells via CD45RO/CCR7/CD25/CD127/CD95/CD27. Purities in excess of 98% were seen in all sorted populations. The length of the CDR3 is 16 residues. V was clipped by 7 bases and J by 2 bases, with 17 bases between them. Germline assignment: CDR1 ENHRY and CDR2 SYGVKD. This clone was seen a handful of times. Antigen specificity is unknown. Sequencing input: naive CD4+ T cells from blood. V and J are TRBV10-3 and TRBJ1-4, with D uncertain. The source is a man aged 25 to 40 in good health. CDR3 residues: CAIIECTRVTNEKLFF. The CDR3 bases are TGTGCCATCATAGAATGTACGAGGGTTACTAATGAAAAACTGTTTTTT.